Below, one T cell receptor (beta chain) is given with its context. This specimen comes from a study of patients and donors after allogeneic stem cell transplantation. Via MiXCR, TCRdb re-called the RT-PCR reads, giving one row per CDR3 protein. The data hold 200,000 to 250,000 distinct CDR3 sequences, with roughly 15% observed a single time. The sample consisted of blood, either unsorted or a sorted T cell fraction (not recorded which). This sequence originates from a human donor who was either an allogeneic HSCT recipient or a stem cell or donor lymphocyte infusion donor (not recorded which). It is not recorded whose cells these are; they may come from a transplant donor.

CDR3 sequence reads: CASSPGGGTSGYNEQFF. Here the CDR3 DNA reads TGTGCCAGCAGCCCCGGAGGGGGGACTAGCGGCTACAATGAGCAGTTCTTC. The rearrangement joins TRBV9 to TRBJ2-1, with 11 bases identical to TRBD2. J lost 3 bases, V lost 4 bases, and 9 bases had no gene match. The germline V gene encodes CDR1 SGDLS and CDR2 YYNGEE. CDR3 length: 17 amino acids.